The 30 T cell receptor beta chains listed next were all sequenced from one sample in a study of cytomegalovirus exposure and HLA in healthy donors. The study ran its PCR with 60 Vbeta and 13 Jbeta primers. Generated by immunoSEQ multiplex PCR, the TCRdb table keeps only in-frame clones and is missing some. The sample shows around 130,000 clones, around 86% of them seen only once. Sequenced sample: PBMCs. All receptors come from a female donor in good health and CMV-seronegative.

This chain uses TRBV2 with TRBJ2-2, with 7 positions matching TRBD2. From germline, CDR1 is SNHLY and CDR2 FYNNEI. V shed 7 bases, J shed 0 bases, and the junction held 5 bases outside the gene matches. This CDR3 has 15 residues. The CDR3 sequence is CASTLGGANTGELFF. The CDR3 DNA sequence: TGTGCCAGCACCCTGGGGGGGGCGAACACCGGGGAGCTGTTTTTT.

The V and J genes are TRBV27 and TRBJ2-2; 8 positions match TRBD1. J lost 4 bases, V lost 7 bases, and 5 bases had no gene match. This CDR3 is built from 14 residues. The germline gives CDR1 MNHEY, CDR2 SMNVEV (reference sequence). CDR3 amino acids: CASTSDRATGELFF. Written as DNA, the CDR3 is TGTGCCAGCACCTCGGACAGGGCCACCGGGGAGCTGTTTTTT.

The gene calls are TRBV27 and TRBJ1-5, with D possibly being TRBD1 (5 bases). The CDR3 has 14 amino acids. V lost 7 bases, J lost 7 bases, and 17 bases lay in between. The germline V gene encodes CDR1 MNHEY and CDR2 SMNVEV (reference sequence). The CDR3 protein is CASNHGGSSQPQHF. CDR3 in DNA: TGTGCCAGCAATCACGGGGGGTCCTCCCAGCCCCAGCATTTT.

CDR3 region: CASKPGLATNEKLFF. CDR3 sequence (DNA): TGTGCCAGTAAGCCAGGGCTTGCAACTAATGAAAAACTGTTTTTT. This chain connects TRBV19 to TRBJ1-4, with D maybe TRBD1 (5 bases). CDR3 length: 15 amino acids. Trimming shortened V by 7 bases and J by 0 bases, and 12 bases separated the two germline ends. Germline V lookup: CDR1 LNHDA, CDR2 SQIVND (reference sequence).

CDR3 sequence: CASIPRGLYEQYF. CDR3 nucleotide sequence: TGTGCCAGCATTCCCCGAGGTCTCTACGAGCAGTACTTC. V is TRBV6-1 and J is TRBJ2-7; D is undetermined. CDR1 is MNHNS, CDR2 SASEGT, per germline. This CDR3 contains 13 residues. Trimming removed 7 bases from V and 3 bases from J, with 13 bases in between.

This clone was observed a single time. V usage is TRBV6-5 and J usage is TRBJ2-1; 14 nucleotides match TRBD2. After removal of 5 bases from V and 9 bases from J, the junction contained 6 bases not matched to a gene. The CDR3 extends over 15 amino acids. CDR1 MNHEY and CDR2 SVGAGI come from the germline V gene. CDR3 in amino acids: CASSQTSGRAVEQFF. The CDR3 coding sequence is TGTGCCAGCAGTCAGACTAGCGGGAGGGCGGTTGAGCAGTTCTTC.

The chain couples TRBV27 to TRBJ2-7, with D perhaps TRBD1 (5 bases). V lost 7 bases and J 3 bases, leaving 13 bases between the germline ends. Germline V gene data show CDR1 as MNHEY and CDR2 as SMNVEV (reference sequence). The CDR3 spans 13 residues. The DNA for the CDR3 is TGTGCCAGCAAGGGGTATGTGGGCTACGAGCAGTACTTC. Its translation: CASKGYVGYEQYF.

The J gene is TRBJ1-2, the V gene TRBV5-1; a possible D gene is TRBD1 (5 bases). This CDR3 is built from 12 residues. With 7 bases removed from V and 3 bases from J, the gap between germline ends came to 10 bases. Germline CDR1 SGHRS, CDR2 YFSETQ. CDR3 nucleotides: TGCGCCAGCTCTCCGGGGGACTATGGCTACACCTTC. It specifies CASSPGDYGYTF.

The gene calls are TRBV9 and TRBJ2-7; possibly TRBD2 for D (6 bases). The CDR3 is 15 amino acids. V was cut by 0 bases and J by 7 bases, with 17 bases left in between. Germline CDR1 reads SGDLS; CDR2 reads YYNGEE. The CDR3 reads CASSVAAGKGGEQYF. Here the CDR3 DNA reads TGTGCCAGCAGCGTAGCGGCAGGGAAGGGAGGAGAGCAGTACTTC.

The rearrangement joins TRBV27 to TRBJ2-1; TRBD2 matches 9 bases. Germline V CDR1 and CDR2: MNHEY, SMNVEV (reference sequence). J was trimmed by 7 bases and V by 2 bases; bases with no gene match: 15. The CDR3 is 18 residues long. The CDR3 here is CASSLTPPSSGSINEQFF. CDR3 nucleotide sequence: TGTGCCAGCAGTTTAACCCCTCCGAGTAGCGGGAGTATTAATGAGCAGTTCTTC.

The chain is built from TRBV11-3 and TRBJ2-1, with TRBD1 as a possible D gene (5 bases). This CDR3 is 14 amino acids long. The germline V and J ends were trimmed by 5 bases and 10 bases, with 18 bases remaining between them. CDR1 and CDR2 from the germline V gene are SGHNT and YENEEA. The CDR3 DNA is TGTGCCAGCAGCACCAGACAGAAGTCCTGGGAGCAGTTCTTC. Residues: CASSTRQKSWEQFF.

This rearrangement joins TRBV4-1 to TRBJ1-4; TRBD1 agrees at 8 bases. V trimming: 1 base; J trimming: 5 bases; junction bases outside the gene matches: 3. The CDR3 has 15 residues. Germline CDR1 reads MGHRA; CDR2 reads YSYEKL. The CDR3 here is CASSQAGDRNEKLFF. CDR3 bases: TGCGCCAGCAGCCAAGCTGGGGACAGGAATGAAAAACTGTTTTTT.

In nucleotides, the CDR3 is TGCAGCGACGAACGGACTAGCGGGGAGTACAATGAGCAGTTCTTC. Its translation is CSDERTSGEYNEQFF. The chain is built from TRBV29-1 and TRBJ2-1; 12 bases line up with TRBD2. CDR3 length: 15 amino acids. With V trimmed by 7 bases and J by 4 bases, 8 bases remained unmatched. Germline V gene data show CDR1 as SQVTM and CDR2 as ANQGSEA.

This clone was detected a few times. The chain links TRBV4-2 to TRBJ2-5; TRBD1 aligns across 9 bases. Germline V gives CDR1 LGHNA, CDR2 YNFKEQ. Losses at the gene ends were 0 bases for V and 0 bases for J; bases not matched to a gene: 2. This CDR3 contains 16 residues. The CDR3 DNA is TGTGCCAGCAGCCAAGAGGGGACAGGGAACCAAGAGACCCAGTACTTC. Protein product: CASSQEGTGNQETQYF.

This chain uses TRBV11-2 with TRBJ2-3, with D possibly TRBD2 on 5 matching bases. The CDR3 has 14 residues. The germline gives CDR1 SGHAT, CDR2 FQNNGV. V lost 3 bases and J 5 bases, leaving 12 bases between the germline ends. The CDR3 nucleotides are TGTGCCAGCAGCTTCCCCTTCGGGATAGATACGCAGTATTTT. It specifies CASSFPFGIDTQYF.

The chain uses TRBV19 and TRBJ2-5; tentatively, D is TRBD2 (6 bases). This CDR3 contains 14 residues. Between the trimmed V and J ends, which lost 6 bases and 7 bases, there was a span of 18 bases. Per the germline V gene, CDR1 is LNHDA and CDR2 is SQIVND (reference sequence). For the CDR3, the DNA is TGTGCCAGTAGATCCGGGACTCAAGGAGGGACCCAGTACTTC. Its translation: CASRSGTQGGTQYF.

This clone has just one count. The chain uses TRBV27 and TRBJ1-4; TRBD1 might be the D (6 bases). The germline V gene has CDR1 MNHEY and CDR2 SMNVEV (reference sequence). The CDR3 has 15 amino acids. V lost 3 bases, J lost 5 bases, and 13 bases lay in between. As DNA, the CDR3 is TGTGCCAGCAGTTTCGCGGGGGCTACAAATGAAAAACTGTTTTTT. Its protein is CASSFAGATNEKLFF.

This clone was found a few times. The CDR3 coding sequence is TGCAGCGTTGAAGATACTAACGGGTACGAGCAGTACTTC. This translates into CSVEDTNGYEQYF. The rearrangement uses TRBV29-1 and TRBJ2-7, with D unclear. The V and J ends lost 0 bases and 4 bases respectively, with 10 bases between them. The length of the CDR3 is 13 residues. Germline V gene lookup returns CDR1 SQVTM and CDR2 ANQGSEA.

The chain couples TRBV28 to TRBJ2-7; 11 bases match TRBD1. CDR3 length: 15 residues. Trimming at V came to 1 base and at J to 2 bases, leaving 1 base not matched to a gene. The germline V gene encodes CDR1 MDHEN and CDR2 SYDVKM. The CDR3 region has the DNA TGTGCCAGCAGTTTATCGGGACAGGGGGCCTACGAGCAGTACTTC. It is translated as CASSLSGQGAYEQYF.

The V gene is TRBV2, the J gene TRBJ2-3; 13 bases are shared with TRBD2. The CDR3 extends over 15 amino acids. Germline values: CDR1 SNHLY, CDR2 FYNNEI. The trim removed 5 bases at V and 3 bases at J, leaving 2 bases unmatched. CDR3 in amino acids: CASSQLAGGTDTQYF. For the CDR3, the DNA is TGTGCCAGCAGTCAACTAGCGGGAGGGACAGATACGCAGTATTTT.

The chain employs TRBV4-2 and TRBJ1-2; tentatively, D is TRBD1 (5 bases). Per germline, CDR1 LGHNA and CDR2 YNFKEQ. Trimming left V 0 bases short and J 3 bases short, with 17 bases between. CDR3 length: 17 residues. The CDR3 nucleotides are TGTGCCAGCAGCCAAGACCCCGGGGGTCGCTGGGACTATGGCTACACCTTC. Translating gives CASSQDPGGRWDYGYTF.

The chain employs TRBV5-6 and TRBJ1-4, with 9 bases lining up with TRBD1. This CDR3 is 15 amino acids long. The junction had 6 bases not matched to a gene; V was cut back by 4 bases and J by 5 bases. CDR1 SGHDT and CDR2 YYEEEE come from the germline V gene. The DNA of the CDR3 is TGTGCCAGCAGCCCGGGGACAGGGCTAAATGAAAAACTGTTTTTT. Amino acid sequence: CASSPGTGLNEKLFF.

This chain joins TRBV15 and TRBJ1-1; D gene ambiguous. CDR1 is LNHNV and CDR2 is YYDKDF in the germline V gene (reference sequence). V lost 0 bases and J lost 4, with 15 bases in between. The CDR3 is 16 residues long. In DNA form, the CDR3 reads TGTGCCACCAGCAGAGACTCGGGGATAGTGGGCACTGAAGCTTTCTTT. It yields the protein CATSRDSGIVGTEAFF.

The gene calls are TRBV7-8 and TRBJ2-5, with 13 bases aligning to TRBD2. CDR3 length equals 16 residues. V gave up 1 base and J gave up 5 bases; unmatched junction bases: 4. Germline assignment: CDR1 SGHVS and CDR2 FQNEAQ. CDR3: CASSLGTSGSRETQYF. As DNA, the CDR3 is TGTGCCAGCAGCTTAGGGACTAGCGGGAGCCGGGAGACCCAGTACTTC.

The chain carries TRBV27 and TRBJ2-5; 8 bases fit TRBD2. The CDR3 consists of 15 residues. V gave up 6 bases and J gave up 5 bases; unmatched junction bases: 11. The germline V gene has CDR1 MNHEY and CDR2 SMNVEV (reference sequence). The CDR3 coding sequence is TGTGCCAGCAGCCGCAGCGGGAGAGGACGGGAGACCCAGTACTTC. This encodes CASSRSGRGRETQYF.

Only a few counts were recorded for this clone. No conserved phenylalanine or tryptophan ends this CDR3, so it is likely a read error. This sequence joins TRBV6-4 and TRBJ1-5; D remains ambiguous. V dropped 3 bases and J dropped 1 base, with 4 bases sitting between them. The CDR3 sequence is 13 residues long. CDR1 is MRHNA and CDR2 is SNTAGT in the germline V gene. Here the CDR3 DNA reads TGTGCCAGCAGTGAGGGGAGCAATCAGCCCCAGCATGTT. Protein product: CASSEGSNQPQHV.

The chain is built from TRBV6-4 and TRBJ2-2; the D gene is possibly TRBD1 (5 bases). CDR3 length: 14 residues. Germline V lookup: CDR1 MRHNA, CDR2 SNTAGT. V lost 4 bases and J lost 2, with 8 bases in between. CDR3 region: CASSGQINTGELFF. CDR3 in DNA: TGTGCCAGCAGTGGACAGATTAACACCGGGGAGCTGTTTTTT.

The rearrangement uses TRBV2 and TRBJ2-2, with 7 bases fitting TRBD1. The CDR3 is made up of 15 amino acids. Germline assignment: CDR1 SNHLY and CDR2 FYNNEI. J was trimmed by 2 bases and V by 7 bases; bases with no gene match: 7. The CDR3 sequence is CASIWDRPNTGELFF. The CDR3 DNA sequence: TGTGCCAGCATTTGGGACAGACCCAACACCGGGGAGCTGTTTTTT.

The chain has TRBV6-4 and TRBJ1-2, with a weak D call TRBD1 (5 bases). Germline assignment: CDR1 MRHNA and CDR2 SNTAGT. The germline V and J ends were trimmed by 6 bases and 1 base, with 9 bases remaining between them. The CDR3 extends over 13 amino acids. CDR3 bases: TGTGCCAGCAGAGCAGGGATTAACTATGGCTACACCTTC. Protein sequence: CASRAGINYGYTF.

This clone turned up a few times. The CDR3 region is CASSQLAGVAYEQYF. CDR3 in DNA: TGTGCCAGTAGTCAACTAGCGGGAGTTGCCTACGAGCAGTACTTC. The chain uses TRBV19 and TRBJ2-7, with 11 bases identical to TRBD2. The germline CDR1 and CDR2 sequences are LNHDA and SQIVND (reference sequence). V trimming: 5 bases; J trimming: 2 bases; junction bases outside the gene matches: 5. The CDR3 extends over 15 amino acids.